Listed below are T cell receptor beta chains from one sample, sequenced in a study of blood T cell repertoires in COVID-19. TCRdb keeps only in-frame clones here, not all; method: immunoSEQ multiplex PCR. The sample lists about 220,000 clones; 80% to 85% were seen once. Sequenced: peripheral blood. All receptors derive from a woman younger than 45 who had recovered from COVID-19. Both conserved end residues are part of each CDR3. A D gene is named only where the DNA matches it firmly. Some rows mark clone size as missing; the rest say once, few, many or name a class of expanded clone.

TRBD1,TRBJ1-6,TRBV30,-,TGTGCCTGGAGTGTATGGGGACAGGGGAATTCACCCCTCCACTTT,CAWSVWGQGNSPLHF
-,TRBJ2-2,TRBV27,-,TGTGCCAGCAGTTACCGGTTTAACACCGGGGAGCTGTTTTTT,CASSYRFNTGELFF
TRBD2,TRBJ2-1,TRBV15,-,TGTGCCACTAGACTAGCTACGTACAATGAGCAGTTCTTC,CATRLATYNEQFF
TRBD1,TRBJ2-2,TRBV9,-,TGTGCCAGCAGCGGGACGGGGACAGCTAACACCGGGGAGCTGTTTTTT,CASSGTGTANTGELFF
-,TRBJ2-3,TRBV4-2,-,TGTGCCAGCAGCCACCTAGGCCCTAGCACAGATACGCAGTATTTT,CASSHLGPSTDTQYF
-,TRBJ1-5,TRBV19,-,TGTGCCAGTAGTATAGATCACAGGGACGGACAGCCCCAGCATTTT,CASSIDHRDGQPQHF
TRBD2,TRBJ2-3,TRBV19,-,TGTGCCAGTATCCCGACTAGCGGGGGAGTTTATACGCAGTATTTT,CASIPTSGGVYTQYF
TRBD1,TRBJ1-2,TRBV29-1,-,TGCAGCGTTGACGCAGGGGGTGGAGGCTACACCTTC,CSVDAGGGGYTF
-,TRBJ1-2,TRBV28,-,TGTGCCAGCAGTTCCGCCGACTGGAGAAACTATGGCTACACCTTC,CASSSADWRNYGYTF
TRBD1,TRBJ2-3,TRBV7-2,few,TGTGCCAGCAGCAAACCGGGACAGGCTGATACGCAGTATTTT,CASSKPGQADTQYF
TRBD1,TRBJ1-3,TRBV7-2,-,TGTGCCAGCAGCCTCAACCGGGGACAGGGAAACACCATATATTTT,CASSLNRGQGNTIYF
-,TRBJ1-5,TRBV3-1/TRBV3-2,-,TGTGCCAGCAGCCAAGTATCCGGTCAGCCCCAGCATTTT,CASSQVSGQPQHF
-,TRBJ1-3,TRBV27,-,TGTGCCAGCAGCCCCCGTCCGGGGAGAAACACCATATATTTT,CASSPRPGRNTIYF
-,TRBJ1-6,TRBV13,-,TGTGCCAGCAGCCCGCGACAGTGGAGTGAGCCCCTCCACTTT,CASSPRQWSEPLHF
TRBD1,TRBJ2-7,TRBV18,few,TGTGCCAGCTCACCTTCCGGAACGTGGGACAGACGATACTACGAGCAGTACTTC,CASSPSGTWDRRYYEQYF
-,TRBJ1-2,TRBV27,-,TGTGCCAGCAGTTCTGATCCCCTAGCTAACTATGGCTACACCTTC,CASSSDPLANYGYTF
-,TRBJ1-6,TRBV4-1,-,TGCGCCAGCAGCCTGGAGGGTGGGCATAATTCACCCCTCCACTTT,CASSLEGGHNSPLHF
TRBD2,TRBJ2-1,TRBV11-1,-,TGTGCCAGCAGCTTGCTAGCGGCACGTAATGAGCAGTTCTTC,CASSLLAARNEQFF
TRBD1,TRBJ2-2,TRBV3-1/TRBV3-2,-,TGTGCCAGCAGCCAAGAGACAGGGGAACCCGGGGAGCTGTTTTTT,CASSQETGEPGELFF
TRBD2,TRBJ2-7,TRBV3-1/TRBV3-2,-,TGTGCCAGCAGCCACAGCGGGAGCTCCTACGAGCAGTACTTC,CASSHSGSSYEQYF
TRBD2,TRBJ2-1,TRBV10-2,-,TGCGCCAGCAGGGCCCGGGCGGGGGATGTGCAGTTCTTC,CASRARAGDVQFF
TRBD2,TRBJ2-1,TRBV5-1,-,TGCGCCAGCTATGAGCTGCTAAATAGCGGGAGTACGGACAATGAGCAGTTCTTC,CASYELLNSGSTDNEQFF
TRBD1,TRBJ2-5,TRBV28,-,TGTGCCAGCAGTAGGGACAGGGGGCATCAAGAGACCCAGTACTTC,CASSRDRGHQETQYF
TRBD1,TRBJ2-7,TRBV5-1,-,TGCGCCAGCAGCCTAAAACCGGGACAGGGATTCGACGAGCAGTACTTC,CASSLKPGQGFDEQYF
TRBD2,TRBJ2-1,TRBV27,-,TGTGCCAGCAGTTCCTCTCAGCGGGGACTAGCCTTTTACAATGAGCAGTTCTTC,CASSSSQRGLAFYNEQFF
-,TRBJ1-1,TRBV28,-,TGTGCCAGCAGGGACACCCTGAACACTGAAGCTTTCTTT,CASRDTLNTEAFF
-,TRBJ1-2,TRBV3-1/TRBV3-2,few,TGTGCCAGCAGCCAGGCAGGGCCAACTTATGGCTACACCTTC,CASSQAGPTYGYTF
TRBD1,TRBJ2-7,TRBV2,-,TGTGCCAGCAGTCGGGACAGGGACTCCTACGAGCAGTACTTC,CASSRDRDSYEQYF
-,TRBJ2-7,TRBV12-5,-,TGTGCTAGTGGTTTCGGCTCCTACGAGCAGTACTTC,CASGFGSYEQYF
TRBD2,TRBJ2-1,TRBV24-1,once,TGTGCCACCAGCCCAACTAGCGGGAATTCGAATGAGCAGTTCTTC,CATSPTSGNSNEQFF
TRBD1,TRBJ1-5,TRBV5-6,-,TGTGCCAGCAGCTATGGGACAGGAAATCAGCCCCAGCATTTT,CASSYGTGNQPQHF
TRBD1,TRBJ1-6,TRBV5-4,-,TGTGCCAGCAACATACAGGGGTATAATTCACCCCTCCACTTT,CASNIQGYNSPLHF
-,TRBJ1-5,TRBV28,-,TGTGCCAGCAGTTTACCCCACGCCTTGCGGGCTCCGCATTTT,CASSLPHALRAPHF
-,TRBJ1-1,TRBV5-5,-,TGTGCCAGCAGCTTGCCCCCCCCCAGAGGTGAAGCTTTCTTT,CASSLPPPRGEAFF
-,TRBJ2-7,TRBV5-1,-,TGCGCCAGCAGCTTGGAGGCAGGGTCCTACGAGCAGTACTTC,CASSLEAGSYEQYF
TRBD1,TRBJ2-7,TRBV28,-,TGTGCCAGCAGATCCATAGTGGACAGGGGCAATTACTACGAGCAGTACTTC,CASRSIVDRGNYYEQYF
-,TRBJ2-3,TRBV5-6,-,TGTGCCAGCAGCTACGGGGGTCCGGGATTCGGGACAGATACGCAGTATTTT,CASSYGGPGFGTDTQYF
-,TRBJ2-3,TRBV5-1,-,TGCGCCAGCAGCCCTCGGGATGGAGGCACAGATACGCAGTATTTT,CASSPRDGGTDTQYF
-,TRBJ1-1,TRBV30,-,TGTGCCTGCCAAAAACTCGGGGTTGGAACTGAAGCTTTCTTT,CACQKLGVGTEAFF
-,TRBJ2-2,TRBV27,once,TGTGCCAGCAGTCCCCGTAGCTACCCAGCTGCCGGGGAGCTGTTTTTT,CASSPRSYPAAGELFF
-,TRBJ2-2,TRBV7-9,-,TGTGCCAGCAGCCCACCGGCGAACACCGGGGAGCTGTTTTTT,CASSPPANTGELFF